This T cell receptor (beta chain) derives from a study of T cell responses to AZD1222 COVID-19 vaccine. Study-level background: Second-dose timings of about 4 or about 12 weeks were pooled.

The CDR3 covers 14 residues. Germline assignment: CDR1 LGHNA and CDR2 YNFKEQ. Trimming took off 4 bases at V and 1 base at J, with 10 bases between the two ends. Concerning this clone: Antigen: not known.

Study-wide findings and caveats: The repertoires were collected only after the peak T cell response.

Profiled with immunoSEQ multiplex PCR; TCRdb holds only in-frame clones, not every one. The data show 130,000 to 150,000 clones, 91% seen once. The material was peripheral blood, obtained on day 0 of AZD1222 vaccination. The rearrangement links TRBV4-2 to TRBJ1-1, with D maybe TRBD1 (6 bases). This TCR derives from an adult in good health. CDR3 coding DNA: TGTGCCAGCAGCCCCCAGACAGGGAACACTGAAGCTTTCTTT. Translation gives CASSPQTGNTEAFF.